Shown below are 27 T cell receptor beta chains from a single sample sequenced in a study of control samples from healthy donors and cancer patients. Produced via immunoSEQ multiplex PCR; TCRdb's table is partial and in-frame only. Here the sample spans more than 110,000 clones, roughly 92% being singletons. What was sequenced was blood. The receptors derive from a man aged 25 to 40 in good health.

This chain connects TRBV19 to TRBJ2-7, with D maybe TRBD2 (5 bases). Per the germline V gene, CDR1 is LNHDA and CDR2 is SQIVND (reference sequence). The CDR3 contains 12 residues. V was trimmed by 3 bases and J by 6 bases, leaving 9 bases between them. This CDR3 is CASSIEGGEQYF. CDR3 nucleotide sequence: TGTGCCAGTAGTATCGAGGGCGGCGAGCAGTACTTC.

V gene TRBV19 combines with J gene TRBJ2-7; 10 bases fit TRBD1. The germline gives CDR1 LNHDA, CDR2 SQIVND (reference sequence). Trimming cost V 4 bases and J 5 bases; bases outside gene matches: 5. The CDR3 has 14 residues. The CDR3 DNA follows: TGTGCCAGTAGTAAGGGACAGGGGAGGAACGAGCAGTACTTC. It codes for CASSKGQGRNEQYF. Full variable domain (rest looked up from reference TRBV19 and TRBJ2-7): DGGITQSPKYLFRKEGQNVTLSCEQNLNHDAMYWYRQDPGQGLRLIYYSQIVNDFQKGDIAEGYSVSREKKESFPLTVTSAQKNPTAFYLCASSKGQGRNEQYFGPGTRLTVT.

The chain recombines TRBV11-3 with TRBJ1-4, with D unclear. CDR1 SGHNT and CDR2 YENEEA come from the germline V gene. The CDR3 is made up of 17 amino acids. Trimming left V 3 bases short and J 6 bases short, with 20 bases between. The chain's CDR3 is CASSLVLLRGEHEKLFF. DNA of the CDR3: TGTGCCAGCAGCTTGGTCCTGTTGCGGGGAGAACATGAAAAACTGTTTTTT.

This clone was counted between two and nine times. This sequence joins TRBV27 and TRBJ2-1; D unclear. Germline V gene sequence: CDR1 MNHEY, CDR2 SMNVEV (reference sequence). Trimming shortened V by 5 bases and J by 6 bases, and 11 bases separated the two germline ends. The CDR3 totals 13 residues. This chain's CDR3 is CASSPRLINEQFF. The CDR3 DNA reads TGTGCCAGCAGTCCGCGTTTAATCAATGAGCAGTTCTTC.

The rearrangement uses TRBV25-1 and TRBJ1-4; D remains unclear. Germline V gene sequence: CDR1 MGHDK, CDR2 SYGVNS. The CDR3 has 15 residues. V was pared by 3 bases and J by 4 bases, with 12 bases between. The CDR3 sequence: CASSDVAEINEKLFF. As DNA, the CDR3 is TGTGCCAGCAGTGACGTGGCAGAGATTAATGAAAAACTGTTTTTT.

The chain links TRBV25-1 to TRBJ1-2; the D is unclear. Looked up from germline, CDR1 is MGHDK and CDR2 is SYGVNS. The V gene lost 2 bases and the J gene lost 4 bases, with 8 bases spanning the gap. This CDR3 region has 13 residues. CDR3: CASSEQLAYGYTF. The DNA of the CDR3 is TGTGCCAGCAGTGAACAGCTTGCCTATGGCTACACCTTC.

The chain joins TRBV10-1 to TRBJ2-7; D may be TRBD2 (7 bases). Between the trimmed V and J ends, which lost 0 bases and 3 bases, there was a span of 12 bases. This CDR3 region has 15 residues. Germline loops: CDR1 WNHNN, CDR2 SYGVQD (reference sequence). This chain's CDR3 is CASSESGGAGYEQYF. DNA for the CDR3: TGCGCCAGCAGTGAGTCAGGGGGGGCGGGCTACGAGCAGTACTTC.

The chain links TRBV7-9 to TRBJ2-1; the D call may be TRBD1 or TRBD2 (5 bases each). CDR1 is SEHNR, CDR2 FQNEAQ, per germline (reference sequence). V was shortened by 3 bases and J by 0 bases, with 12 bases between the two germline ends. CDR3 length: 16 residues. The CDR3 reads CASSFVPGRSYNEQFF. The CDR3 DNA reads TGTGCCAGCAGCTTCGTCCCGGGACGCTCCTACAATGAGCAGTTCTTC.

CDR3 nucleotide sequence: TGTGCCAGCAGCTCCCCAGTTGGACAGCTCTCCTACGAGCAGTACTTC. Its protein product is CASSSPVGQLSYEQYF. The chain has TRBV7-2 and TRBJ2-7, with a weak D call TRBD1 (6 bases). Germline V gives CDR1 SGHTA, CDR2 FQGNSA. The CDR3 is 16 amino acids. The ends were cut back, 4 bases at V and 0 bases at J, with 16 bases in the middle.

The chain joins TRBV19 to TRBJ1-1; 12 bases agree with TRBD1. Losses at the gene ends were 3 bases for V and 5 bases for J; bases not matched to a gene: 10. Germline lookup yields CDR1 LNHDA and CDR2 SQIVND (reference sequence). The CDR3 is 17 residues long. CDR3 coding DNA: TGTGCCAGTAGTATCGTGGGACAGGGGGCGAAGAAAACTGAAGCTTTCTTT. This encodes CASSIVGQGAKKTEAFF.

The chain links TRBV14 to TRBJ2-1, with 7 nucleotides matching TRBD2. J was trimmed by 9 bases and V by 4 bases; bases with no gene match: 9. This CDR3 spans 14 amino acids. Germline CDR1 and CDR2: SGHDN and FVKESK. In nucleotides, the CDR3 is TGTGCCAGCAGCCTAGGACTAGTTCGCGGTGAGCAGTTCTTC. Residues: CASSLGLVRGEQFF.

This chain uses TRBV5-1 with TRBJ2-7, with TRBD1 matching over 7 bases. CDR3 length: 14 residues. Germline V gene lookup returns CDR1 SGHRS and CDR2 YFSETQ. V trimming: 5 bases; J trimming: 2 bases; junction bases outside the gene matches: 7. The CDR3 DNA reads as TGCGCCAGCAGAACCGGGACAGTAGCCTACGAGCAGTACTTC. It codes for CASRTGTVAYEQYF. Drawing the rest from reference TRBV5-1 and TRBJ2-7, the complete variable domain is KAGVTQTPRYLIKTRGQQVTLSCSPISGHRSVSWYQQTPGQGLQFLFEYFSETQRNKGNFPGRFSGRQFSNSRSEMNVSTLELGDSALYLCASRTGTVAYEQYFGPGTRLTVT.

This rearrangement joins TRBV7-6 to TRBJ1-1; no firm D call. CDR3 length: 11 residues. Trimming took off 5 bases at V and 11 bases at J, with 12 bases between the two ends. CDR1 is SGHVS, CDR2 FNYEAQ, per germline. CDR3 sequence: CASSPGAGAFF. As DNA, the CDR3 is TGTGCCAGCAGCCCCGGAGCGGGGGCTTTCTTT.

CDR3 sequence: CASSQDQEGREQYF. As DNA, the CDR3 is TGTGCCAGCAGCCAAGATCAGGAGGGGAGAGAGCAGTACTTC. The chain is built from TRBV4-2 and TRBJ2-7, with a weak D call TRBD2 (6 bases). The CDR3 extends over 14 amino acids. The V end lost 0 bases, the J end lost 7 bases, and 13 bases lay between the germline ends. Germline lookup yields CDR1 LGHNA and CDR2 YNFKEQ.

The J gene is TRBJ2-7, the V gene TRBV10-3, with D unresolved. CDR1 ENHRY and CDR2 SYGVKD come from the germline V gene. The CDR3 extends over 11 amino acids. The V end was cut by 1 base, the J end by 5 bases, with 3 bases between. The CDR3 DNA follows: TGTGCCATCAGTGAGTTCAACGAGCAGTACTTC. This encodes CAISEFNEQYF.

The chain couples TRBV3-1 (or the pseudogene TRBV3-2) to TRBJ2-7, with TRBD2 matching over 8 bases. Germline V gives CDR1 LGHDT, CDR2 YNNKEL (reference sequence). Trimming removed 0 bases from V and 2 bases from J; junction bases left unmatched: 6. The CDR3 covers 16 residues. CDR3 residues: CASSQDLLAATYEQYF. The CDR3, as DNA: TGTGCCAGCAGCCAAGATTTACTAGCGGCGACCTACGAGCAGTACTTC.

The chain has TRBV3-1 (or the pseudogene TRBV3-2) and TRBJ1-2, with unresolved D. V lost 1 base and J lost 8, with 11 bases in between. Germline CDR1 and CDR2: LGHDT and YNNKEL (reference sequence). CDR3 length equals 13 residues. CDR3 protein: CASSQVMGNGYTF. In DNA form, the CDR3 reads TGTGCCAGCAGCCAAGTGATGGGAAACGGCTACACCTTC.

CDR3 residues: CASSPQQISNTEAFF. For the CDR3, the DNA is TGTGCCAGCTCACCACAACAGATAAGCAACACTGAAGCTTTCTTT. The chain carries TRBV18 and TRBJ1-1; no definite D call. Trimming removed 1 base from V and 2 bases from J, with 11 bases in between. The CDR3 consists of 15 residues. CDR1 and CDR2 from the germline V gene are KGHSH and LQKENI. Complete variable domain (other parts from reference TRBV18 and TRBJ1-1): NAGVMQNPRHLVRRRGQEARLRCSPMKGHSHVYWYRQLPEEGLKFMVYLQKENIIDESGMPKERFSAEFPKEGPSILRIQQVVRGDSAAYFCASSPQQISNTEAFFGQGTRLTVV.

The chain has TRBV5-1 and TRBJ1-1, with D tentatively TRBD1 (5 bases). Germline V gene data show CDR1 as SGHRS and CDR2 as YFSETQ. Trimming took 3 bases from V and 6 from J, leaving 15 bases between them. This CDR3 is built from 14 residues. CDR3 sequence (DNA): TGCGCCAGCAGCTCAAACGTAGGGGAAGCTGAAGCTTTCTTT. Protein sequence: CASSSNVGEAEAFF.

The chain employs TRBV28 and TRBJ2-7; no reliable D call. Trimming took 6 bases from V and 4 from J, leaving 10 bases between them. There are 12 residues in the CDR3. CDR1 MDHEN and CDR2 SYDVKM come from the germline V gene. CDR3: CASRTPLYEQYF. CDR3 DNA: TGTGCCAGCAGAACCCCCCTGTACGAGCAGTACTTC. Drawing the rest from reference TRBV28 and TRBJ2-7, the complete variable domain is DVKVTQSSRYLVKRTGEKVFLECVQDMDHENMFWYRQDPGLGLRLIYFSYDVKMKEKGDIPEGYSVSREKKERFSLILESASTNQTSMYLCASRTPLYEQYFGPGTRLTVT.

This chain joins TRBV4-3 and TRBJ2-2; no definite D call. CDR3 length equals 14 residues. Trimming took off 1 base at V and 4 bases at J, with 7 bases between the two ends. The germline CDR1 and CDR2 sequences are LGHNA and YSLEER. The CDR3 DNA reads as TGCGCCAGCAGCCAAGTGACGTTCACCGGGGAGCTGTTTTTT. The encoded protein is CASSQVTFTGELFF.

A single count supports this clone. The chain links TRBV27 to TRBJ2-7, with a weak D call TRBD1 (5 bases). CDR1 is MNHEY, CDR2 SMNVEV, per germline (reference sequence). The CDR3 contains 16 residues. V was trimmed by 1 base and J by 0 bases, leaving 13 bases between them. The CDR3 sequence: CASSLFLGLSSYEQYF. The CDR3 coding sequence is TGTGCCAGCAGTTTATTCTTGGGGCTAAGCTCCTACGAGCAGTACTTC.

The chain has TRBV9 and TRBJ2-4; TRBD1 might be the D (6 bases). Germline V gene sequence: CDR1 SGDLS, CDR2 YYNGEE. V lost 4 bases, J lost 1 base, and 12 bases lay in between. This CDR3 comprises 15 residues. The CDR3 here is CASSRQVGAKNIQYF. CDR3 sequence (DNA): TGTGCCAGCAGCAGACAGGTGGGCGCCAAAAACATTCAGTACTTC.

The V and J genes are TRBV27 and TRBJ2-7; no clear D. CDR3 size: 13 residues. V was clipped by 3 bases and J by 3 bases, with 9 bases between them. CDR1 is MNHEY, CDR2 SMNVEV, per germline (reference sequence). The CDR3 nucleotides are TGTGCCAGCAGTTTTGGGCCCCGCTACGAGCAGTACTTC. Its protein product is CASSFGPRYEQYF.

Concerning this clone itself: Mismatch with germline at one junction end may stem from a read error. The chain has TRBV7-7 and TRBJ1-3; D is uncertain. The CDR3 sequence is 15 residues long. The germline V gene has CDR1 SSHAT and CDR2 FNYEAQ (reference sequence). The CDR3 DNA follows: TGTGCTAGCAGCCCACAAGTGGGGATGGGAAACACCATATATTTT. It encodes CASSPQVGMGNTIYF.

J is TRBJ2-1 and V is TRBV7-8; 9 bases are a match to TRBD2. The CDR3 is 16 amino acids. Germline CDR1 and CDR2: SGHVS and FQNEAQ. Trimming removed 5 bases from V and 9 bases from J; junction bases left unmatched: 14. CDR3 protein: CASSQALAGARVEQFF. The CDR3 DNA follows: TGTGCCAGCAGCCAAGCTTTAGCGGGAGCTAGGGTTGAGCAGTTCTTC. Full variable domain (missing parts from reference TRBV7-8 and TRBJ2-1): GAGVSQSPRYKVAKRGQDVALRCDPISGHVSLFWYQQALGQGPEFLTYFQNEAQLDKSGLPSDRFFAERPEGSVSTLKIQRTQQEDSAVYLCASSQALAGARVEQFFGPGTRLTVL.

The rearrangement links TRBV4-2 to TRBJ2-6, with TRBD1 matching 7 bases. The ends lost 0 bases at V and 0 bases at J; junction bases unmatched: 2. There are 17 residues in the CDR3. Germline loops: CDR1 LGHNA, CDR2 YNFKEQ. The CDR3: CASSQDGTASGANVLTF. The CDR3 bases are TGTGCCAGCAGCCAAGATGGGACAGCCTCTGGGGCCAACGTCCTGACTTTC.